This T cell receptor (beta chain) appears in the sequencing data of a study of cytomegalovirus exposure and HLA in healthy donors. As for the study in general: In an early release, HLA-typed donors contributed approximately 82 million unique TCR sequences. General observations from the study: Per a prior analysis, the majority of TCR beta V segments were productive roughly 87% or roughly 30% of the time.

Looked up from germline, CDR1 is SGHTA and CDR2 is FQGNSA. CDR3 length: 13 amino acids. This clone was seen more than once but under ten times. Its antigen is unidentified. The study ran its PCR with 60 Vbeta and 13 Jbeta primers. Produced via immunoSEQ multiplex PCR; TCRdb's table is partial and in-frame only. Among approximately 110,000 clones, over 70% were seen once, and the ten largest hold 8.6%. The TCR originated in a woman aged 40 to 50 in good health and CMV-seropositive. The V call is TRBV7-2, the J call TRBJ2-5; maybe TRBD1 (7 bases). Sample: PBMCs. This chain's CDR3 is CATTRGVGETQYF. CDR3 bases: TGTGCGACCACCAGGGGGGTAGGAGAGACCCAGTACTTC.